This passage covers 16 T cell receptor beta chains from one sample sequenced in a study of neoadjuvant anti-PD-1 for oral cavity cancer. Time point reported: after neoadjuvant nivolumab, at surgical resection. The protocol was immunoSEQ multiplex PCR, while the TCRdb copy is restricted to in-frame clones and leaves out a portion. Here the sample spans 7,000 to 9,500 clones, more than 65% being singletons. The starting material was PBMCs, obtained after nivolumab (anti-PD-1) treatment. These receptors came from a person aged 40 to 85 with oral cavity squamous cell carcinoma.

The chain uses TRBV29-1 and TRBJ1-4, with 8 bases aligning to TRBD1. From germline, CDR1 is SQVTM and CDR2 ANQGSEA. The length of the CDR3 is 14 residues. V lost 6 bases to trimming and J lost 2 bases; unmatched junction nucleotides: 5. CDR3 coding DNA: TGCAGCGTGCAGGGGGCCGCCACTAATGAAAAACTGTTTTTT. Translating gives CSVQGAATNEKLFF.

The chain couples TRBV11-2 to TRBJ2-7; no firm D call. Germline loops: CDR1 SGHAT, CDR2 FQNNGV. The CDR3 has 11 residues. V was shortened by 5 bases and J by 1 base, with 3 bases between the two germline ends. The CDR3 loop is CASSRSYEQYF. The CDR3 DNA is TGTGCCAGCAGCCGATCCTACGAGCAGTACTTC.

This clone was seen once. CDR3 region: CASSQSKRDQGYSGNTIYF. The CDR3 coding sequence is TGCGCCAGCAGTCAATCGAAAAGGGACCAGGGGTACTCTGGAAACACCATATATTTT. The V and J genes are TRBV23-1 and TRBJ1-3, with D possibly matching TRBD1 (6 bases). TRBV23-1 is an ORF; its function is uncertain. The CDR3 has 19 amino acids. V dropped 0 bases and J dropped 0 bases, with 18 bases sitting between them.

This clone was seen more than once but under ten times. The rearrangement links TRBV2 to TRBJ2-1, with D unclear. The V end was cut by 2 bases, the J end by 3 bases, with 11 bases between. In germline, CDR1 is SNHLY, CDR2 FYNNEI. This CDR3 is built from 15 residues. The CDR3 DNA sequence: TGTGCCAGCAGTGAATTTCCTACCTACTACAATGAGCAGTTCTTC. Protein sequence: CASSEFPTYYNEQFF. Full variable domain (remainder filled in from reference TRBV2 and TRBJ2-1): EPEVTQTPSHQVTQMGQEVILRCVPISNHLYFYWYRQILGQKVEFLVSFYNNEISEKSEIFDDQFSVERPDGSNFTLKIRSTKLEDSAMYFCASSEFPTYYNEQFFGPGTRLTVL.

This clone was seen only once. The V and J genes are TRBV19 and TRBJ1-1; D remains unclear. CDR1 is LNHDA and CDR2 is SQIVND in the germline V gene (reference sequence). The CDR3 contains 12 residues. V was trimmed by 7 bases and J by 4 bases, leaving 10 bases between them. In DNA, the CDR3 is TGTGCCAGTACAATAGGAGTCACTGAAGCTTTCTTT. This gives the protein CASTIGVTEAFF.

V is TRBV6-5 and J is TRBJ1-2, with D possibly matching TRBD1 (5 bases). The CDR3 loop spans 13 amino acids. The germline V gene has CDR1 MNHEY and CDR2 SVGAGI. The V and J ends lost 5 bases and 5 bases respectively, with 12 bases between them. CDR3 in DNA: TGTGCCAGCAGTCCAGGGTTTCTGTATGGCTACACCTTC. Translated: CASSPGFLYGYTF.

The genes are TRBV27 and TRBJ2-3; 11 nucleotides line up with TRBD1. The length of the CDR3 is 14 residues. V was clipped by 8 bases and J by 8 bases; unmatched bases: 9. Germline V gene data show CDR1 as MNHEY and CDR2 as SMNVEV (reference sequence). The CDR3 nucleotides are TGTGCCAGCCTGGGACAGGGGGTAGTGGGTACGCAGTATTTT. This sequence encodes CASLGQGVVGTQYF.

This clone was counted between two and nine times. The rearrangement joins TRBV11-2 to TRBJ1-1; D call uncertain. In germline, CDR1 is SGHAT, CDR2 FQNNGV. V lost 3 bases to trimming and J lost 2 bases, with 7 bases between them. CDR3 size: 13 residues. CDR3 nucleotides: TGTGCCAGCAGCTTTAACACCAACACTGAAGCTTTCTTT. It yields the protein CASSFNTNTEAFF.

The genes are TRBV6-5 and TRBJ2-1, with D possibly matching TRBD1 (5 bases). Trimming stripped 0 bases from V and 12 bases from J, with 18 bases between. Germline CDR1 reads MNHEY; CDR2 reads SVGAGI. CDR3 length: 15 amino acids. CDR3 bases: TGTGCCAGCAGTTACTCGATGTTTGACAGCTTGGGGCAGTTCTTC. Translating gives CASSYSMFDSLGQFF.

A single count supports this clone. The V and J genes are TRBV6-5 and TRBJ2-7; 7 bases fit TRBD1. The CDR3 runs 13 residues. V was pared by 4 bases and J by 7 bases, with 7 bases of the junction left unmatched. From germline, CDR1 is MNHEY and CDR2 SVGAGI. CDR3 DNA: TGTGCCAGCAGTTGGGGCAGGGGGTATGAGCAGTACTTC. The encoded protein is CASSWGRGYEQYF.

The V call is TRBV9, the J call TRBJ2-7; 7 positions match TRBD1. CDR1 and CDR2 (germline): SGDLS, YYNGEE. After removal of 3 bases from V and 0 bases from J, the junction contained 9 bases not matched to a gene. The CDR3 totals 16 residues. Here the CDR3 DNA reads TGTGCCAGCAGCGCATCGACAGGGTCCAGCTCCTACGAGCAGTACTTC. Its protein product is CASSASTGSSSYEQYF.

This chain connects TRBV19 to TRBJ1-1; D is perhaps TRBD1 (5 bases). Germline values: CDR1 LNHDA, CDR2 SQIVND (reference sequence). V lost 3 bases and J 1 base, leaving 6 bases between the germline ends. This CDR3 contains 13 residues. The CDR3 bases are TGTGCCAGTAGTATTCAGGGGAACACTGAAGCTTTCTTT. Protein sequence: CASSIQGNTEAFF.

The chain has TRBV5-1 and TRBJ1-1, with D possibly matching TRBD1 (5 bases). Germline V CDR1 and CDR2: SGHRS, YFSETQ. The V gene lost 2 bases and the J gene lost 1 base, with 12 bases spanning the gap. This CDR3 is built from 15 residues. CDR3 nucleotide sequence: TGCGCCAGCAGCTTCAGGGATTTATCGAACACTGAAGCTTTCTTT. Its protein product is CASSFRDLSNTEAFF.

This chain uses TRBV9 with TRBJ2-1; TRBD1 matches at 9 bases. This CDR3 has 17 residues. V gave up 0 bases and J gave up 10 bases; unmatched junction bases: 14. Germline-derived CDR1 and CDR2 are SGDLS and YYNGEE. In nucleotides, the CDR3 is TGTGCCAGCAGCGTAGAAGGATTATCTGGACAGGGGTTCGAGCAGTTCTTC. Its protein is CASSVEGLSGQGFEQFF.

V usage is TRBV7-9 and J usage is TRBJ2-3; 7 positions match TRBD1. V lost 5 bases to trimming and J lost 2 bases; unmatched junction nucleotides: 10. The CDR3 spans 16 residues. Germline assignment: CDR1 SEHNR and CDR2 FQNEAQ (reference sequence). In nucleotides, the CDR3 is TGTGCCAGCAGCACGAGTCAAACAGGGGACACAGATACGCAGTATTTT. This gives the protein CASSTSQTGDTDTQYF.

This clone was recorded a few times. The chain couples TRBV14 to TRBJ2-3; D remains unclear. The V end lost 5 bases, the J end lost 2 bases, and 5 bases lay between the germline ends. Germline CDR1 and CDR2: SGHDN and FVKESK. This CDR3 region has 12 residues. CDR3 residues: CASSFATDTQYF. CDR3 in DNA: TGTGCCAGCAGCTTTGCCACAGATACGCAGTATTTT.